This T cell receptor (beta chain) originates from a study of molecular identifiers for immune sequencing clone quantification. A note on this clonotype: The junction and the germline gene differ at one end; a read error may be behind it.

TCRdb reprocessed the PCR reads with MiXCR, giving one entry per CDR3 protein. The data contain roughly 100,000 distinct CDR3 sequences, about 35% of them singletons. Germline V gene lookup returns CDR1 PRHDT and CDR2 FYEKMQ (reference sequence). This CDR3 has 14 residues. This TCR came from a human donor in good health. Some libraries in this study had Jurkat cell RNA spiked in. What was sequenced was naive CD8+ T cells from blood, with Jurkat cell RNA spiked in. Sample subset: FACS-sorted CD8+CD4-CCR7+CD45RA+ naive T cells. The chain is built from TRBV13 and TRBJ2-3; possibly TRBD1 or TRBD2 for D (6 bases each). The CDR3 region is CASTLWGATDTQYF. The CDR3 DNA reads as TGTGCCAGCACCTTATGGGGGGCCACAGATACGCAGTATTTT.